Included here is one T cell receptor beta chain sequence, with context. Antigen: not known. The CDR3 spans 15 residues. Per the germline V gene, CDR1 is MNHEY and CDR2 is SVGEGT. This record comes from a study of monozygotic twins with inflammatory bowel disease. Study-level results: Part of the variability in patient repertoires may have come from differing immunosuppressive treatments. Healthy twins shared more clonotypes with others than IBD patients, most markedly active ones.

TCR libraries each used about 3.5 ug of total RNA. TCRdb reprocessed the 5' RACE reads, keeping one entry per CDR3 protein, no DNA. The sample table sets out approximately 400,000 distinct CDR3 sequences. This chain links TRBV6-2 or TRBV6-3 with TRBJ1-3. The sequence derives from a human donor with ulcerative colitis or Crohn's disease, or a healthy co-twin of an affected twin (not recorded which). Sequencing was performed on blood. CDR3 sequence: CASRASWFSGNTIYF.